These 4 T cell receptor beta chains share one sample of origin, sequenced in a study of T cells after yellow fever vaccination. One entry per CDR3 protein, called by TCRdb with MiXCR from the 5' RACE reads. The top ten clones hold about a quarter of a sample with about 310,000 distinct CDR3 sequences, around 4% of them seen once. The sequencing used PBMCs, collected on the day of the yellow fever booster vaccination. These receptors originate from a man younger than 35 who received the YFV17D yellow fever vaccine.

The chain uses TRBV27 and TRBJ2-7; 8 bases are shared with TRBD1. With 6 bases clipped from V and 5 bases from J, the junction kept 18 bases outside the gene matches. This CDR3 is 17 amino acids long. From germline, CDR1 is MNHEY and CDR2 SMNVEV (reference sequence). CDR3 protein: CASRPLTRSDRVDEQYF. CDR3 coding DNA: TGTGCCAGCAGACCCCTCACCCGCTCGGACAGGGTGGACGAGCAGTACTTC.

This clonotype has more than one count but fewer than ten. The chain uses TRBV7-9 and TRBJ2-5; TRBD1 might be the D (6 bases). Germline CDR1 reads SEHNR; CDR2 reads FQNEAQ (reference sequence). The CDR3 is 14 amino acids. V lost 3 bases to trimming and J lost 5 bases, with 13 bases between them. CDR3 coding DNA: TGTGCCAGCAGCTTCTATCAGGGGCGGGAGACCCAGTACTTC. Its protein product is CASSFYQGRETQYF.

This clonotype turned up a few times. Written as DNA, the CDR3 is TGTGCCAGCAGCCAAGATAGGCCCGGAGGCAATCAGCCCCAGCATTTT. Residues: CASSQDRPGGNQPQHF. V usage is TRBV4-2 and J usage is TRBJ1-5, with D unresolved. V was clipped by 0 bases and J by 2 bases, with 11 bases between them. The germline V gene has CDR1 LGHNA and CDR2 YNFKEQ. CDR3 length equals 16 residues.

This clonotype came up many times. This chain joins TRBV10-3 and TRBJ1-1; D uncertain. Germline values: CDR1 ENHRY, CDR2 SYGVKD. This CDR3 has 13 residues. Trimming removed 8 bases at V and 0 bases at J, with 10 bases between. CDR3 in amino acids: CAIGPQMNTEAFF. In nucleotides, the CDR3 is TGTGCCATCGGGCCTCAAATGAACACTGAAGCTTTCTTT.